One and the same sample provided the 31 T cell receptor beta chains below, sequenced in a study of T cell responses to AZD1222 COVID-19 vaccine. TCRdb's copy holds only in-frame clones and misses some; the assay was immunoSEQ multiplex PCR. There are 180,000 or so clones in the sample; approximately 92% occur only once, and 2% to 3% lies in the top ten. This material consisted of peripheral blood, taken on day 0 of AZD1222 vaccination. The receptors were gathered from an adult in good health.

The chain recombines TRBV9 with TRBJ1-2, with TRBD1 as a possible D gene (5 bases). Trimming cost V 4 bases and J 4 bases, with 17 bases left between them. This CDR3 is built from 15 residues. Germline V gives CDR1 SGDLS, CDR2 YYNGEE. The CDR3 loop reads CASSPGDQTPYGYTF. DNA of the CDR3: TGTGCCAGCAGCCCTGGGGACCAGACTCCCTATGGCTACACCTTC.

The V gene is TRBV3-1 (or the pseudogene TRBV3-2), the J gene TRBJ2-7, with D possibly TRBD2 on 6 matching bases. Germline CDR1 reads LGHDT; CDR2 reads YNNKEL (reference sequence). V lost 2 bases and J lost 3, with 8 bases in between. CDR3 size: 13 residues. This CDR3 reads CASSQWRGYEQYF. The CDR3 bases are TGTGCCAGCAGCCAATGGAGGGGCTACGAGCAGTACTTC.

V gene TRBV19 combines with J gene TRBJ2-7, with D perhaps being TRBD1 or TRBD2 (5 bases each). V was cut by 0 bases and J by 3 bases, with 18 bases left in between. This CDR3 is built from 17 residues. Germline V CDR1 and CDR2: LNHDA, SQIVND (reference sequence). The DNA for the CDR3 is TGTGCCAGTAGTATAGATGGGGGAGCCGCCCTTAACTACGAGCAGTACTTC. Amino acids: CASSIDGGAALNYEQYF.

This clone was found once. This CDR3 reads CASSPTKQGATEAFF. For the CDR3, the DNA is TGTGCCAGCTCACCGACGAAACAGGGGGCGACTGAAGCTTTCTTT. The rearrangement links TRBV18 to TRBJ1-1; TRBD1 agrees at 9 bases. From germline, CDR1 is KGHSH and CDR2 LQKENI. V lost 3 bases, J lost 5 bases, and 7 bases stayed unmatched. This CDR3 contains 15 residues.

The chain links TRBV10-3 to TRBJ2-1, with 7 bases identical to TRBD2. Germline CDR1 reads ENHRY; CDR2 reads SYGVKD. V gave up 6 bases and J gave up 3 bases; unmatched junction bases: 2. The CDR3 spans 13 residues. The DNA for the CDR3 is TGTGCCATCAGAGGGGAGGGCTACAATGAGCAGTTCTTC. Translated, it gives CAIRGEGYNEQFF.

This chain uses TRBV30 with TRBJ1-2, with a possible D match to TRBD1 (5 bases). V lost 1 base and J lost 4, with 7 bases in between. Looked up from germline, CDR1 is GTSNPN and CDR2 is SVGIG (reference sequence). The CDR3 loop spans 12 amino acids. CDR3 DNA: TGTGCCTGGAGTGGACAGTCCTATGGCTACACCTTC. Translated: CAWSGQSYGYTF.

The chain recombines TRBV10-3 with TRBJ2-7; 7 positions agree with TRBD1. CDR1 is ENHRY and CDR2 is SYGVKD in the germline V gene. The length of the CDR3 is 12 residues. With V trimmed by 11 bases and J by 0 bases, 4 bases remained unmatched. CDR3 residues: CAQGGNSYEQYF. The DNA for the CDR3 is TGTGCCCAAGGGGGCAACTCCTACGAGCAGTACTTC.

The chain couples TRBV3-1 (or the pseudogene TRBV3-2) to TRBJ1-1; D gene unclear. V was cut by 0 bases and J by 1 base, with 6 bases left in between. From germline, CDR1 is LGHDT and CDR2 YNNKEL (reference sequence). CDR3 length: 14 amino acids. This CDR3 is CASSQEGANTEAFF. As DNA, the CDR3 is TGTGCCAGCAGCCAAGAGGGAGCGAACACTGAAGCTTTCTTT.

This clone has just one count. CDR3 DNA: TGTGCCAGCAGTTACCGGGACAACTCCTACGAGCAGTACTTC. Amino acid sequence: CASSYRDNSYEQYF. The V and J genes are TRBV6-2 or TRBV6-3 and TRBJ2-7, with TRBD1 as a possible D gene (6 bases). Trimming took off 2 bases at V and 0 bases at J, with 8 bases between the two ends. Germline CDR1 MNHEY, CDR2 SVGEGT. The CDR3 consists of 14 residues.

This chain links TRBV7-9 with TRBJ1-1; D gene ambiguous. Trimming took off 1 base at V and 8 bases at J, with 17 bases between the two ends. This CDR3 has 15 residues. Germline loops: CDR1 SEHNR, CDR2 FQNEAQ (reference sequence). The CDR3 nucleotides read TGTGCCAGCAGCTTAGTATCAGGCTTTCACCTAGAAGCTTTCTTT. Amino acids: CASSLVSGFHLEAFF.

This clone was picked up one time. The chain employs TRBV19 and TRBJ1-1, with D hard to call. The CDR3 has 13 amino acids. In germline, CDR1 is LNHDA, CDR2 SQIVND (reference sequence). V was clipped by 5 bases and J by 4 bases, with 11 bases between them. In DNA, the CDR3 is TGTGCCAGTAGTGCAAGGGTTGGCACTGAAGCTTTCTTT. It codes for CASSARVGTEAFF.

The chain's CDR3 is CASSYWTHSGEQYF. DNA for the CDR3: TGTGCCAGCAGTTATTGGACCCATTCGGGGGAGCAGTACTTC. The rearrangement links TRBV6-2 or TRBV6-3 to TRBJ2-7; weak D call: TRBD2 (5 bases). The CDR3 extends over 14 amino acids. V was shortened by 3 bases and J by 7 bases, with 16 bases between the two germline ends. Germline V gives CDR1 MNHEY, CDR2 SVGEGT.

V usage is TRBV12-3 or TRBV12-4 and J usage is TRBJ1-3; TRBD1 might be the D (5 bases). The CDR3 runs to 13 residues. The V end was cut by 4 bases, the J end by 4 bases, with 8 bases between. The CDR3 nucleotides are TGTGCCAGCAGTTCCGGGGGAGGAAACACCATATATTTT. It specifies CASSSGGGNTIYF.

The chain recombines TRBV18 with TRBJ2-2, with TRBD1 matching 9 bases. The ends lost 8 bases at V and 7 bases at J; junction bases unmatched: 8. The CDR3 covers 14 residues. Germline lookup yields CDR1 KGHSH and CDR2 LQKENI. The CDR3 reads CASLRDREVGELFF. The CDR3 DNA reads as TGTGCCAGCCTCCGGGACAGGGAGGTCGGGGAGCTGTTTTTT.

This sequence joins TRBV20-1 and TRBJ2-7, with D perhaps matching TRBD1 (6 bases). Trimming shortened V by 3 bases and J by 7 bases, and 10 bases separated the two germline ends. Germline assignment: CDR1 DFQATT and CDR2 SNEGSKA (reference sequence). CDR3 length: 11 residues. The CDR3 coding sequence is TGCAGTGCTAGGGGGGCCGGGGAGCAGTACTTC. It specifies CSARGAGEQYF.

J is TRBJ1-2 and V is TRBV4-1; D unresolved. Germline CDR1 reads MGHRA; CDR2 reads YSYEKL. This CDR3 has 16 amino acids. Trimming removed 0 bases from V and 5 bases from J, with 16 bases in between. This CDR3 is CASSQDRVSLGYGYTF. CDR3 nucleotide sequence: TGCGCCAGCAGCCAAGATCGCGTCTCACTGGGATATGGCTACACCTTC.

The chain has TRBV18 and TRBJ2-3, with a tentative D call TRBD2 (6 bases). CDR1 is KGHSH, CDR2 LQKENI, per germline. This CDR3 has 15 amino acids. Trimming stripped 5 bases from V and 0 bases from J, with 12 bases between. The chain's CDR3 is CASSWDSRSTDTQYF. CDR3 DNA sequence: TGTGCCAGCTCATGGGACTCCCGTAGCACAGATACGCAGTATTTT.

This clone is a singleton in its sample. The CDR3 DNA follows: TGTGCCAGCAGTTTATCCAGGGTGGTTAGCGATGAGCAGTTCTTC. It is translated as CASSLSRVVSDEQFF. This chain joins TRBV27 and TRBJ2-1, with D perhaps being TRBD1 or TRBD2 (5 bases each). The CDR3 loop spans 15 amino acids. Germline V gene sequence: CDR1 MNHEY, CDR2 SMNVEV (reference sequence). Deletions cut 0 bases from V and 8 bases from J, with 14 bases between.

This clone was observed once. The J gene is TRBJ1-6, the V gene TRBV27; D perhaps matches TRBD1 (5 bases). Germline V CDR1 and CDR2: MNHEY, SMNVEV (reference sequence). The CDR3 is 15 amino acids. V lost 5 bases, J lost 10 bases, and 18 bases lay in between. CDR3: CASSPSEGSGSPLHF. CDR3 nucleotides: TGTGCCAGCAGTCCGTCTGAGGGTTCAGGGTCACCCCTCCACTTT.

Details on this clone: The same CDR3 can be traced to other DNA sequences in this sample. The rearrangement uses TRBV5-4 and TRBJ1-2; D remains unclear. The V gene lost 4 bases and the J gene lost 2 bases, with 9 bases spanning the gap. This CDR3 spans 13 amino acids. CDR1 and CDR2 from the germline V gene are SGHNT and YYREEE (reference sequence). The CDR3 loop is CASSLGRNYGYTF. In DNA, the CDR3 is TGTGCCAGCAGCCTCGGACGGAACTATGGCTACACCTTC.

The CDR3 sequence: CASSFISPSRGYTF. The CDR3 region has the DNA TGTGCCAGCAGCTTTATCAGCCCTAGCCGTGGCTACACCTTC. The chain carries TRBV7-9 and TRBJ1-2; the D is unclear. CDR3 length: 14 residues. The V and J ends lost 3 bases and 7 bases respectively, with 15 bases between them. CDR1 is SEHNR and CDR2 is FQNEAQ in the germline V gene (reference sequence).

This clone showed up just once. The chain carries TRBV6-5 and TRBJ1-6; 7 bases line up with TRBD1. The CDR3 sequence is 12 residues long. V was clipped by 7 bases and J by 10 bases; unmatched bases: 4. CDR1 and CDR2 (germline): MNHEY, SVGAGI. Here the CDR3 reads CASTRGGSPLHF. In nucleotides, the CDR3 is TGTGCCAGCACTCGAGGGGGCTCACCCCTCCACTTT.

The CDR3 DNA follows: TGTGCCAGCAGTCGAAGACAGGGGGCGGTCACTGAAGCTTTCTTT. Amino acid sequence: CASSRRQGAVTEAFF. The rearrangement joins TRBV5-6 to TRBJ1-1; TRBD1 matches at 10 bases. The CDR3 loop spans 15 amino acids. Trimming at V came to 5 bases and at J to 4 bases, leaving 8 bases not matched to a gene. Looked up from germline, CDR1 is SGHDT and CDR2 is YYEEEE.

The chain joins TRBV4-1 to TRBJ1-6, with a possible D match to TRBD1 (6 bases). The CDR3 has 16 amino acids. Trimming shortened V by 4 bases and J by 5 bases, and 15 bases separated the two germline ends. CDR1 and CDR2 (germline): MGHRA, YSYEKL. Written as DNA, the CDR3 is TGCGCCAGCAGCCTGGGGGGACAAGGAAATAATTCACCCCTCCACTTT. Translating it yields CASSLGGQGNNSPLHF.

J is TRBJ1-2 and V is TRBV5-4; D not certain. The CDR3 loop spans 14 amino acids. The V end lost 2 bases, the J end lost 5 bases, and 13 bases lay between the germline ends. The germline CDR1 and CDR2 sequences are SGHNT and YYREEE (reference sequence). The CDR3: CASSFWRDRYGYTF. The CDR3 DNA follows: TGTGCCAGCAGCTTTTGGAGGGATCGATATGGCTACACCTTC.

This rearrangement joins TRBV2 to TRBJ1-1, with 9 bases matching TRBD1. CDR1 and CDR2 from the germline V gene are SNHLY and FYNNEI. The CDR3 is 14 amino acids. Trimming took 7 bases from V and 4 from J; bases not matched to a gene: 7. The CDR3 reads CASILTGGGTEAFF. The CDR3 nucleotides are TGTGCCAGCATACTCACAGGGGGCGGCACTGAAGCTTTCTTT.

The chain carries TRBV20-1 and TRBJ2-7; tentatively, D is TRBD2 (6 bases). V lost 6 bases and J lost 7, with 13 bases in between. The length of the CDR3 is 11 residues. Germline V gene lookup returns CDR1 DFQATT and CDR2 SNEGSKA (reference sequence). DNA of the CDR3: TGCAGTGCGCAAGGGGAGGAAGAGCAGTACTTC. Protein product: CSAQGEEEQYF.

This clone appeared once. The CDR3 bases are TGCGCCAGCAGCCAACGGGACGGCTCCTACGAGCAGTACTTC. Translating gives CASSQRDGSYEQYF. This chain joins TRBV4-1 and TRBJ2-7; D may match TRBD1 or TRBD2 (5 bases each). The CDR3 loop spans 14 amino acids. CDR1 is MGHRA and CDR2 is YSYEKL in the germline V gene. Trimming left V 2 bases short and J 0 bases short, with 8 bases between.

The genes are TRBV18 and TRBJ1-1, with TRBD1 as a possible D gene (5 bases). CDR3 size: 21 residues. V lost 4 bases to trimming and J lost 0 bases, with 30 bases between them. Germline V gene sequence: CDR1 KGHSH, CDR2 LQKENI. Here the CDR3 DNA reads TGTGCCAGCTCACTCTCCCCCGAAAGCTCCCGGGACCCCTCTATGAACACTGAAGCTTTCTTT. Translated: CASSLSPESSRDPSMNTEAFF. The whole variable domain, remainder taken from reference TRBV18 and TRBJ1-1, is NAGVMQNPRHLVRRRGQEARLRCSPMKGHSHVYWYRQLPEEGLKFMVYLQKENIIDESGMPKERFSAEFPKEGPSILRIQQVVRGDSAAYFCASSLSPESSRDPSMNTEAFFGQGTRLTVV.

The CDR3 coding sequence is TGTGCCAGCTCACCACCGGGCAGTTCTGAAAAACTGTTTTTT. Encoded protein: CASSPPGSSEKLFF. The chain links TRBV18 to TRBJ1-4; no firm D call. CDR1 and CDR2 (germline): KGHSH, LQKENI. Deletions cut 0 bases from V and 7 bases from J, with 9 bases between. The CDR3 runs to 14 residues.

V and J are TRBV5-1 and TRBJ2-1; 8 positions agree with TRBD2. Per germline, CDR1 SGHRS and CDR2 YFSETQ. The CDR3 contains 16 residues. Trimming took 0 bases from V and 4 from J; bases not matched to a gene: 6. The CDR3 region has the DNA TGCGCCAGCAGCTTGGCCAGTACTAGCGGTTACAATGAGCAGTTCTTC. Translating gives CASSLASTSGYNEQFF.